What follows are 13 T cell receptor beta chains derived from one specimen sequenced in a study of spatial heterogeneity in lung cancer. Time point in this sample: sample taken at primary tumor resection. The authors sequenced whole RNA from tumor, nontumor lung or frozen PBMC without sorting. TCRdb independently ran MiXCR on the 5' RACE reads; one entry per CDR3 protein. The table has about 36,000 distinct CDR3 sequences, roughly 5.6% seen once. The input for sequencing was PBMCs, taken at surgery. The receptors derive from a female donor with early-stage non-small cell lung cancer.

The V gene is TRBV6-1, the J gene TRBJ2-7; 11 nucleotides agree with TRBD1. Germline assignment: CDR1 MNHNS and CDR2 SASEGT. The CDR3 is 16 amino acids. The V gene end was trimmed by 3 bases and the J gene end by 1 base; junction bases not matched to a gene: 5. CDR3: CASSDLDRGLSYEQYF. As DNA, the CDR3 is TGTGCCAGCAGTGACCTGGACAGGGGGCTGTCCTACGAGCAGTACTTC.

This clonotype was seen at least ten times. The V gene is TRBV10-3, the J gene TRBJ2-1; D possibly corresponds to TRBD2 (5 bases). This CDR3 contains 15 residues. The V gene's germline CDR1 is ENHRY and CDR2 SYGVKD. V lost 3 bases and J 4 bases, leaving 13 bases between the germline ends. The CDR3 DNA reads TGTGCCATCAGTGACAGCCTAGCTGCGTACAATGAGCAGTTCTTC. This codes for CAISDSLAAYNEQFF.

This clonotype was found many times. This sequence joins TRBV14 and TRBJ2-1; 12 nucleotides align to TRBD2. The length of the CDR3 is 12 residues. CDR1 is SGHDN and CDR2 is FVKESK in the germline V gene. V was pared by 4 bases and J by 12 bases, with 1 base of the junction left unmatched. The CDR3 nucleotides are TGTGCCAGCAGCCGGACTAGCGGGACGCAGTTCTTC. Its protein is CASSRTSGTQFF. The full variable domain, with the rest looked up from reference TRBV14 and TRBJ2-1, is EAGVTQFPSHSVIEKGQTVTLRCDPISGHDNLYWYRRVMGKEIKFLLHFVKESKQDESGMPNNRFLAERTGGTYSTLKVQPAELEDSGVYFCASSRTSGTQFFGPGTRLTVL.

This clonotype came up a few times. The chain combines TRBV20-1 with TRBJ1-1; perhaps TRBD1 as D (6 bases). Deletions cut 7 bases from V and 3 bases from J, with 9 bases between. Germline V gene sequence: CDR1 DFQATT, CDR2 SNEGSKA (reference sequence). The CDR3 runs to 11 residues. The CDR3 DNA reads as TGCAGTGGCAGGGGTGACACTGAAGCTTTCTTT. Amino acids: CSGRGDTEAFF.

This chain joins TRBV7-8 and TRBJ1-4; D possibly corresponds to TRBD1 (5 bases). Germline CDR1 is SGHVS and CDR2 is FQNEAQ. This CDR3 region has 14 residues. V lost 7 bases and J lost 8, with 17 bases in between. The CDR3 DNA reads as TGTGCCAGCACCTTGCGGGGCTTTGGGGAAAAACTGTTTTTT. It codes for CASTLRGFGEKLFF.

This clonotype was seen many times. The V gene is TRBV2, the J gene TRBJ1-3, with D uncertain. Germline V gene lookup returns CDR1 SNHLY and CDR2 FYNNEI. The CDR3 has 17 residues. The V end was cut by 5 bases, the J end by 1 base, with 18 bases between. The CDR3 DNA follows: TGTGCCAGCAGTTATGGGCAGACTATCAGATCTGGAAACACCATATATTTT. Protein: CASSYGQTIRSGNTIYF.

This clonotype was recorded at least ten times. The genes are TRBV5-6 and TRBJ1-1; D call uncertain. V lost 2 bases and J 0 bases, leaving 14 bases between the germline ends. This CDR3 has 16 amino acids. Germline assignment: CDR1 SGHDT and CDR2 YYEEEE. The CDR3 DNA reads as TGTGCCAGCAGCTTTTCGGCCACAATCTTGAACACTGAAGCTTTCTTT. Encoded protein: CASSFSATILNTEAFF.

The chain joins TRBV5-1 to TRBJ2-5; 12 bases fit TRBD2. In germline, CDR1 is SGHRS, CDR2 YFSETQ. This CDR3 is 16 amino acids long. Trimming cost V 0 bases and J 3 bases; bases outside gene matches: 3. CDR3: CASSLGTSGMEETQYF. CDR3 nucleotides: TGCGCCAGCAGCTTGGGGACTAGCGGGATGGAAGAGACCCAGTACTTC.

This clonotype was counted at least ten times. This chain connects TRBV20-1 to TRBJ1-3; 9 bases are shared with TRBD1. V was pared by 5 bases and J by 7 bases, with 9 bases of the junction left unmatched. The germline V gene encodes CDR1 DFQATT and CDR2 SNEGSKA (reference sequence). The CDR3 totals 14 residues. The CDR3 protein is CSAESRDRANTIYF. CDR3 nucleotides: TGCAGTGCTGAAAGCCGGGACAGGGCTAACACCATATATTTT.

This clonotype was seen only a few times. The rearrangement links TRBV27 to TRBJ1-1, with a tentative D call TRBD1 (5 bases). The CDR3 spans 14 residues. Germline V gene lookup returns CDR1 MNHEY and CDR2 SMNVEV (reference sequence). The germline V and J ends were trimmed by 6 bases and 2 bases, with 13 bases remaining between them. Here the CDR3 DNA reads TGTGCCAGCAGAGCCGCACAGGTCAACACTGAAGCTTTCTTT. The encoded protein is CASRAAQVNTEAFF.

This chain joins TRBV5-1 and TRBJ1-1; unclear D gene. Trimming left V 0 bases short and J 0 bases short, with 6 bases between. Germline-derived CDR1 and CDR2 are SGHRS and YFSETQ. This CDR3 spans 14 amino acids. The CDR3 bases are TGCGCCAGCAGCTTGGGACGGCTGAACACTGAAGCTTTCTTT. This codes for CASSLGRLNTEAFF.

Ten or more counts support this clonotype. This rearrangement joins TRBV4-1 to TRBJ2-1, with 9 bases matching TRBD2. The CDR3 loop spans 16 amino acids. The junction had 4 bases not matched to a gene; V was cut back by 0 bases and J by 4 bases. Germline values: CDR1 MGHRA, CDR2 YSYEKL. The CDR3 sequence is CASSQERLADYNEQFF. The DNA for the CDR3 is TGCGCCAGCAGCCAAGAACGACTAGCGGATTACAATGAGCAGTTCTTC.

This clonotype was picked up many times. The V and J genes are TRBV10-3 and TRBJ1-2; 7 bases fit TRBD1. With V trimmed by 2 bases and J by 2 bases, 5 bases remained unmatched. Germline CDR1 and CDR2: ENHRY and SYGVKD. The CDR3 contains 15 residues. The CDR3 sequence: CAISEADRENYGYTF. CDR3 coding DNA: TGTGCCATCAGTGAGGCTGACAGGGAAAACTATGGCTACACCTTC.